This paragraph reports one T cell receptor beta chain. The data were obtained in a study of blood T cells in healthy people across ages. V was pared by 6 bases and J by 2 bases, with 6 bases of the junction left unmatched. This CDR3 has 14 amino acids. Per germline, CDR1 WSHSY and CDR2 SAAADI. Sample-barcoded 5' priming and a J-beta primer mix drove a second PCR of roughly 6 to 12 cycles. Tags on each cDNA molecule came from a template-switch adaptor with 12 random nucleotides. MiXCR was run by TCRdb on the 5' RACE reads, yielding one entry per CDR3 protein. Here the sample spans hundreds of thousands of distinct CDR3 sequences, under 65% being singletons. Samples had at least 7 million PBMCs isolated from them. Per sample, extraction of total RNA gave at least 6 micrograms in every case.

The TCR comes from a woman older than 75 in good health. The sequencing input was blood. The chain employs TRBV10-2 and TRBJ2-5; TRBD1 aligns across 7 bases. CDR3 in amino acids: CASRTRDSQETQYF. The CDR3 DNA is TGCGCCAGCAGAACCCGGGACAGTCAAGAGACCCAGTACTTC.